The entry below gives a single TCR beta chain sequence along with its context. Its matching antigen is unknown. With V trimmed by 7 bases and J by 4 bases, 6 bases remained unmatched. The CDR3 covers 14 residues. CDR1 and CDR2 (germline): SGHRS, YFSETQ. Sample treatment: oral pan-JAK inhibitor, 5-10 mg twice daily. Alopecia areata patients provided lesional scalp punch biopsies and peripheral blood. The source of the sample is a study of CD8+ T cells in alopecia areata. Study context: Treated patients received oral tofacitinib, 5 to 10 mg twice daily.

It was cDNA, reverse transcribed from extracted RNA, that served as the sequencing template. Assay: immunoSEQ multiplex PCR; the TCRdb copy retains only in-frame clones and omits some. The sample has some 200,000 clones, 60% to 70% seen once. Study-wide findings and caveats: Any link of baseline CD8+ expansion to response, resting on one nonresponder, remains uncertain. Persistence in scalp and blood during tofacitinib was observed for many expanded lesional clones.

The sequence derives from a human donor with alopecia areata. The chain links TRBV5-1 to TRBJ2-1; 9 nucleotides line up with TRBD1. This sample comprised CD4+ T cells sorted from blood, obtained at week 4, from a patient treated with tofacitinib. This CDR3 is CASARDRAYNEQFF. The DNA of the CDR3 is TGCGCCAGCGCCCGGGACAGGGCATACAATGAGCAGTTCTTC.